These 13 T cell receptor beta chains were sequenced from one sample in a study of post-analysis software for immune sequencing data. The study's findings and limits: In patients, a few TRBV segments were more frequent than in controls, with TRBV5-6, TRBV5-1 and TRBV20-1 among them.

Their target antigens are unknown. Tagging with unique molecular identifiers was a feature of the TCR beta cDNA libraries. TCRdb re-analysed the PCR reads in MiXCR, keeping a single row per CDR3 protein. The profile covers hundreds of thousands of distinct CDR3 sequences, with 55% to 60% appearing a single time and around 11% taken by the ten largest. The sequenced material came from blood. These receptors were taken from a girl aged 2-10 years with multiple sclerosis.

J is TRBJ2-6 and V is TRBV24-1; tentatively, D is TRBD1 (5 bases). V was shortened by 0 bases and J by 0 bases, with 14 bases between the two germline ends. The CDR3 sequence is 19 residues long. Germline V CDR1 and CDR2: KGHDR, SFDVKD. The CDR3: CATSDLDDSRVSGANVLTF. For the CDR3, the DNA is TGTGCCACCAGTGATTTGGACGACAGTAGGGTCTCTGGGGCCAACGTCCTGACTTTC.

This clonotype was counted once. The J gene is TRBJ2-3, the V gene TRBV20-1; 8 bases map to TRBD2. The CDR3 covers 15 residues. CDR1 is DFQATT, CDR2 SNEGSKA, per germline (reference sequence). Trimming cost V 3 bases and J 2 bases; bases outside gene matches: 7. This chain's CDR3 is CSASRYGGDTDTQYF. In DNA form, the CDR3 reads TGCAGTGCTAGTCGCTACGGGGGGGACACAGATACGCAGTATTTT.

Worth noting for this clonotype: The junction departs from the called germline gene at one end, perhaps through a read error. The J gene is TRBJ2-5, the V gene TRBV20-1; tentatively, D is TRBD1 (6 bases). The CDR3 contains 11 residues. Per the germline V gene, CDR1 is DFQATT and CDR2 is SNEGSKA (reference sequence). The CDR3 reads CSAKGVETQYF. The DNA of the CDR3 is TGCAGCGCTAAGGGGGTAGAGACCCAGTACTTC.

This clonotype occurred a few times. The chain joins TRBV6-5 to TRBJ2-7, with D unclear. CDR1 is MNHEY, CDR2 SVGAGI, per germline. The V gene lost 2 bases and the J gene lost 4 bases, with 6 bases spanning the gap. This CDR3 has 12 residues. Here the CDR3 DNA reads TGTGCCAGCAGTTACGATAAGTACGAGCAGTACTTC. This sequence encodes CASSYDKYEQYF.

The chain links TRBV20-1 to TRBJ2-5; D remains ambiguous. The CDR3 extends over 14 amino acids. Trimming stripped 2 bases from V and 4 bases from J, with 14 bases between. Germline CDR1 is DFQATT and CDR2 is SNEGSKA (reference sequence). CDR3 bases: TGCAGTGCTAGACCCAGGACCGGGCTAGAGACCCAGTACTTC. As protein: CSARPRTGLETQYF.

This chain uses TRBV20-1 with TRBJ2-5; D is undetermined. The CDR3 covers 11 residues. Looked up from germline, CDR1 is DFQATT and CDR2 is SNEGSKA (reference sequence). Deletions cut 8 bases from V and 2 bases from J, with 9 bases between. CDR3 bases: TGCAGTTCAGCAGTACAAGAGACCCAGTACTTC. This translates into CSSAVQETQYF.

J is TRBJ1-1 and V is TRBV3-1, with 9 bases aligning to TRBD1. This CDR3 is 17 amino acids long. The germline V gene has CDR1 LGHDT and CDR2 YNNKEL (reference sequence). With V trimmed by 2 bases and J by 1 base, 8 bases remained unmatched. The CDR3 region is CASSQRPGTGKNTEAFF. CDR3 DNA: TGTGCCAGCAGCCAACGTCCCGGGACAGGGAAGAACACTGAAGCTTTCTTT.

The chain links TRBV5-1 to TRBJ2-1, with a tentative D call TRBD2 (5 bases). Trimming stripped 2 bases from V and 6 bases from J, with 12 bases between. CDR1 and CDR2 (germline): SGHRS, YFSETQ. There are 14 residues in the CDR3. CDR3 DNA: TGCGCCAGCAGCTTACCGTCAGAGGGCAATGAGCAGTTCTTC. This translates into CASSLPSEGNEQFF.

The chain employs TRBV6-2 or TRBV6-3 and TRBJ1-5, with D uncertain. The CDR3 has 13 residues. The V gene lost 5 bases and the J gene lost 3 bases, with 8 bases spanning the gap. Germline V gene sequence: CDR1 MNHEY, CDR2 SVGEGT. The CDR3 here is CASSRHLNQPQHF. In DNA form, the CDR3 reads TGTGCCAGCAGTCGACACCTCAATCAGCCCCAGCATTTT.

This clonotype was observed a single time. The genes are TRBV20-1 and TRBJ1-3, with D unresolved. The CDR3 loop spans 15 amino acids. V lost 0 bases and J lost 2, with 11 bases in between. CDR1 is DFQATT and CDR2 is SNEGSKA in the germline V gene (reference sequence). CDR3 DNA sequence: TGCAGTGCTAGAGATGATTCGTTGGCTGGAAACACCATATATTTT. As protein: CSARDDSLAGNTIYF.

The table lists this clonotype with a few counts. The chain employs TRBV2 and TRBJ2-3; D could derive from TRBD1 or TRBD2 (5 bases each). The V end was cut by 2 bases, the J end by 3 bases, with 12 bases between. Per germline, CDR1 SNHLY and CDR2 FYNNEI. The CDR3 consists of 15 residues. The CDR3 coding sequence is TGTGCCAGCAGTGAATTAGGGACGGTTACAGATACGCAGTATTTT. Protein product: CASSELGTVTDTQYF.

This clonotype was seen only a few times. DNA for the CDR3: TGCAGTGCTAGAGAATTCGGCGTAGCCAATCAGCCCCAGCATTTT. Its protein product is CSAREFGVANQPQHF. The rearrangement joins TRBV20-1 to TRBJ1-5, with D hard to call. In germline, CDR1 is DFQATT, CDR2 SNEGSKA (reference sequence). The CDR3 contains 15 residues. V lost 0 bases to trimming and J lost 3 bases, with 12 bases between them.

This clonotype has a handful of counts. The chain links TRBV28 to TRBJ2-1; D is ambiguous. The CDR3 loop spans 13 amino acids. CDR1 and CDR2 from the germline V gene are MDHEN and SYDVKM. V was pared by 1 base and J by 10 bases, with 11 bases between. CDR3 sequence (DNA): TGTGCCAGCAGTTTATCCCCGAGATCCGAGCAGTTCTTC. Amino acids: CASSLSPRSEQFF.